This T cell receptor (beta chain) is drawn from a study of blood T cell repertoires in COVID-19. Across the study: Nucleic acid was either cDNA or gDNA, and it came from T cells, B-cell-depleted T cells, or PBMCs.

The CDR3 extends over 16 amino acids. CDR1 and CDR2 from the germline V gene are SGDLS and YYNGEE. V was pared by 5 bases and J by 2 bases, with 17 bases between. How the authors handled the data: Reference gene primer amplification gave nucleated cell count estimates. The protocol was immunoSEQ multiplex PCR, while the TCRdb copy is restricted to in-frame clones and leaves out a portion. V, J and clone size derive from that table, while D and trimming were established from the DNA sequence. The sample consists of tens of thousands of clones, over 80% of them appearing once. The gene calls are TRBV9 and TRBJ1-3; no firm D call. The source is a woman between 45 and 65 years old with acute or convalescent COVID-19. Specimen: peripheral blood. The CDR3 reads CASRIRGEDAGNTIYF. DNA of the CDR3: TGTGCCAGCAGGATTCGTGGTGAGGATGCTGGAAACACCATATATTTT.